These 23 T cell receptor beta chains share one sample of origin, sequenced in a study of cytomegalovirus exposure and HLA in healthy donors. A multiplex PCR was run with 60 Vbeta primers and 13 Jbeta primers. The data were produced by immunoSEQ multiplex PCR, yet TCRdb's version contains in-frame clones alone and is incomplete. This sample has tens of thousands of clones, with approximately 80% found just once. Sequences were obtained from PBMCs. The receptors originated from a man younger than 30 in good health and CMV-seropositive.

In DNA form, the CDR3 reads TGTGCCAGCAGTTCACAGGCCTATGGCTACACCTTC. Protein: CASSSQAYGYTF. The rearrangement uses TRBV28 and TRBJ1-2; weak D call: TRBD1 (5 bases). The CDR3 runs to 12 residues. Germline V gene sequence: CDR1 MDHEN, CDR2 SYDVKM. V dropped 4 bases and J dropped 4 bases, with 7 bases sitting between them.

This clone appeared a single time. The gene calls are TRBV29-1 and TRBJ2-1, with 9 bases fitting TRBD2. CDR1 SQVTM and CDR2 ANQGSEA come from the germline V gene. Unmatched junction bases numbered 8, after V lost 7 bases and J lost 4 bases. CDR3 length: 14 amino acids. As DNA, the CDR3 is TGCAGCGGCTGGGAAGCGGGGGGATACAATGAGCAGTTCTTC. It encodes CSGWEAGGYNEQFF.

The CDR3 DNA is TGTGCCTGGAGTTCGTGGCAGTCCTATGGCTACACCTTC. Amino acids: CAWSSWQSYGYTF. V is TRBV30 and J is TRBJ1-2; no clear D. CDR3 length equals 13 residues. The germline V gene encodes CDR1 GTSNPN and CDR2 SVGIG (reference sequence). Trimming stripped 2 bases from V and 4 bases from J, with 11 bases between.

The V call is TRBV6-5, the J call TRBJ1-5; no clear D. Trimming shortened V by 5 bases and J by 4 bases, and 9 bases separated the two germline ends. Germline V CDR1 and CDR2: MNHEY, SVGAGI. The length of the CDR3 is 13 residues. Here the CDR3 DNA reads TGTGCCAGCAGTCGACTGGCTAATCAGCCCCAGCATTTT. It specifies CASSRLANQPQHF.

The chain is built from TRBV15 and TRBJ2-7; D not resolved. Germline lookup yields CDR1 LNHNV and CDR2 YYDKDF (reference sequence). The CDR3 totals 14 residues. V lost 1 base to trimming and J lost 3 bases, with 10 bases between them. CDR3 DNA: TGTGCCACCAGCAGAGGTGGTAGAGACTACGAGCAGTACTTC. As protein: CATSRGGRDYEQYF.

The chain joins TRBV7-8 to TRBJ1-4; 7 nucleotides agree with TRBD1. V lost 5 bases and J lost 8; bases outside the gene matches: 11. The germline V gene encodes CDR1 SGHVS and CDR2 FQNEAQ. CDR3 length: 15 residues. CDR3 DNA: TGTGCCAGCAGCCTAAGTGGGACAGTGACCGAAAAACTGTTTTTT. Its translation: CASSLSGTVTEKLFF.

The CDR3 loop is CASSLARGGVDNQPQHF. The CDR3 nucleotides are TGTGCCAGCAGCTTAGCGCGGGGAGGGGTCGACAATCAGCCCCAGCATTTT. This chain links TRBV7-9 with TRBJ1-5, with D perhaps matching TRBD1 (5 bases). Per the germline V gene, CDR1 is SEHNR and CDR2 is FQNEAQ (reference sequence). Trimming took 0 bases from V and 3 from J, leaving 15 bases between them. There are 17 residues in the CDR3.

The J gene is TRBJ2-2, the V gene TRBV29-1; 7 nucleotides align to TRBD1. V dropped 6 bases and J dropped 4; count of bases not matched to a gene: 5. This CDR3 comprises 13 residues. Looked up from germline, CDR1 is SQVTM and CDR2 is ANQGSEA. The CDR3 here is CSVLTGTTGELFF. For the CDR3, the DNA is TGCAGCGTCTTGACAGGGACCACCGGGGAGCTGTTTTTT.

This rearrangement joins TRBV28 to TRBJ1-6; D is undetermined. The CDR3 loop spans 12 amino acids. CDR1 is MDHEN and CDR2 is SYDVKM in the germline V gene. Trimming left V 2 bases short and J 10 bases short, with 6 bases between. For the CDR3, the DNA is TGTGCCAGCAGTTTAGGCCACTCACCCCTCCACTTT. Encoded protein: CASSLGHSPLHF.

As concerns this clone: It is unclear where the CDR3 begins or ends on the DNA, so no DNA is shown, and the CDR3 is as TCRdb lists it. The rearrangement uses TRBV6-5 and TRBJ2-7; the listed D gene, TRBD1, was not tested against the DNA. The CDR3 spans 15 amino acids, including both terminal residues. Germline CDR1 MNHEY, CDR2 SVGAGI. CDR3 sequence reads: CASSYALDKGHEQYF.

The rearrangement links TRBV6-5 to TRBJ1-5; D is unclear. V was shortened by 9 bases and J by 1 base, with 13 bases between the two germline ends. The germline CDR1 and CDR2 sequences are MNHEY and SVGAGI. The CDR3 contains 14 residues. As DNA, the CDR3 is TGTGCCAGTATGGGCTTTGGGAGCAATCAGCCCCAGCATTTT. It codes for CASMGFGSNQPQHF.

This chain uses TRBV6-6 with TRBJ1-1, with 8 nucleotides matching TRBD1. The germline V gene encodes CDR1 MNHNY and CDR2 SVGAGI (reference sequence). After removal of 10 bases from V and 2 bases from J, the junction contained 6 bases not matched to a gene. The CDR3 loop spans 13 amino acids. CDR3 loop: CAIAGGQNTEAFF. In DNA, the CDR3 is TGTGCCATTGCAGGGGGCCAAAACACTGAAGCTTTCTTT.

The genes are TRBV25-1 and TRBJ1-2, with TRBD1 identical over 8 bases. Trimming took 6 bases from V and 4 from J; bases not matched to a gene: 7. The CDR3 is 14 residues long. The germline V gene has CDR1 MGHDK and CDR2 SYGVNS. The chain's CDR3 is CASSPGTGAYGYTF. Written as DNA, the CDR3 is TGTGCCAGCAGCCCCGGGACAGGAGCCTATGGCTACACCTTC.

This rearrangement joins TRBV9 to TRBJ2-3, with a weak D call TRBD2 (5 bases). CDR3 length: 14 amino acids. Deletions cut 4 bases from V and 0 bases from J, with 9 bases between. Germline loops: CDR1 SGDLS, CDR2 YYNGEE. DNA of the CDR3: TGTGCCAGCAGCCCGCGGGCCAGCACAGATACGCAGTATTTT. This translates into CASSPRASTDTQYF.

The chain carries TRBV10-3 and TRBJ2-1; 9 bases are a match to TRBD2. V lost 5 bases, J lost 8 bases, and 10 bases stayed unmatched. This CDR3 spans 15 amino acids. Germline CDR1 and CDR2: ENHRY and SYGVKD. The CDR3 DNA sequence: TGTGCCATCAGTTGGTCGGCGGGGGGGCCCGATGAGCAGTTCTTC. This sequence encodes CAISWSAGGPDEQFF.

The chain links TRBV7-8 to TRBJ1-1; no firm D call. Between the trimmed V and J ends, which lost 2 bases and 6 bases, there was a span of 13 bases. Germline values: CDR1 SGHVS, CDR2 FQNEAQ. CDR3 size: 14 residues. The CDR3 bases are TGTGCCAGCAGCTTAAGGCTCGGGAGGCCTGAAGCTTTCTTT. Translation gives CASSLRLGRPEAFF.

The chain is built from TRBV7-6 and TRBJ2-1; the D gene is possibly TRBD2 (7 bases). Germline assignment: CDR1 SGHVS and CDR2 FNYEAQ. This CDR3 has 14 residues. V dropped 0 bases and J dropped 8 bases, with 11 bases sitting between them. The CDR3 loop reads CASSLAGGLHEQFF. Written as DNA, the CDR3 is TGTGCCAGCAGCTTAGCGGGGGGGCTCCATGAGCAGTTCTTC.

V and J are TRBV5-1 and TRBJ2-7, with D possibly being TRBD2 (5 bases). Deletions cut 0 bases from V and 5 bases from J, with 15 bases between. CDR1 and CDR2 from the germline V gene are SGHRS and YFSETQ. This CDR3 contains 15 residues. The CDR3, as DNA: TGCGCCAGCAGCTTGGAAGGTGGCCCGGGAAACGAGCAGTACTTC. Protein sequence: CASSLEGGPGNEQYF. Full variable domain (remainder filled in from reference TRBV5-1 and TRBJ2-7): KAGVTQTPRYLIKTRGQQVTLSCSPISGHRSVSWYQQTPGQGLQFLFEYFSETQRNKGNFPGRFSGRQFSNSRSEMNVSTLELGDSALYLCASSLEGGPGNEQYFGPGTRLTVT.

V is TRBV30 and J is TRBJ1-1, with TRBD1 matching over 8 bases. With V trimmed by 7 bases and J by 2 bases, 6 bases remained unmatched. CDR3 length: 13 residues. Looked up from germline, CDR1 is GTSNPN and CDR2 is SVGIG (reference sequence). CDR3 in DNA: TGTGCCTTCGGCGGACAGGGCAACACTGAAGCTTTCTTT. Translating it yields CAFGGQGNTEAFF. Combining the CDR3 with reference TRBV30 and TRBJ1-1 gives the whole variable domain SQTIHQWPATLVQPVGSPLSLECTVEGTSNPNLYWYRQAAGRGLQLLFYSVGIGQISSEVPQNLSASRPQDRQFILSSKKLLLSDSGFYLCAFGGQGNTEAFFGQGTRLTVV.

The rearrangement links TRBV30 to TRBJ2-5, with TRBD1 matching over 7 bases. Losses at the gene ends were 3 bases for V and 10 bases for J; bases not matched to a gene: 8. CDR3 length equals 12 residues. Looked up from germline, CDR1 is GTSNPN and CDR2 is SVGIG (reference sequence). This CDR3 reads CAWRTGYRIQYF. As DNA, the CDR3 is TGTGCCTGGAGGACAGGGTACAGGATCCAGTACTTC.

J is TRBJ2-5 and V is TRBV6-5; a possible D gene is TRBD2 (7 bases). Trimming took 7 bases from V and 1 from J, leaving 16 bases between them. CDR3 length: 15 residues. Germline V gives CDR1 MNHEY, CDR2 SVGAGI. This chain's CDR3 is CASTRGGGIQETQYF. The CDR3 DNA is TGTGCCAGCACCCGAGGCGGGGGCATCCAAGAGACCCAGTACTTC.

The chain links TRBV2 to TRBJ1-5; 9 bases are shared with TRBD1. Germline-derived CDR1 and CDR2 are SNHLY and FYNNEI. Trimming cost V 6 bases and J 6 bases; bases outside gene matches: 9. This CDR3 has 15 residues. CDR3 residues: CASRTVGTGTQPQHF. The CDR3 bases are TGTGCCAGCAGAACTGTCGGGACAGGGACTCAGCCCCAGCATTTT. The full variable domain, with the rest looked up from reference TRBV2 and TRBJ1-5, is EPEVTQTPSHQVTQMGQEVILRCVPISNHLYFYWYRQILGQKVEFLVSFYNNEISEKSEIFDDQFSVERPDGSNFTLKIRSTKLEDSAMYFCASRTVGTGTQPQHFGDGTRLSIL.

The chain carries TRBV7-8 and TRBJ2-5; TRBD1 aligns across 9 bases. The CDR3 is 14 residues long. After removal of 4 bases from V and 3 bases from J, the junction contained 3 bases not matched to a gene. CDR1 and CDR2 (germline): SGHVS, FQNEAQ. CDR3: CASSSRTGEETQYF. The CDR3 nucleotides are TGTGCCAGCAGCTCGCGGACAGGGGAAGAGACCCAGTACTTC.